This T cell receptor (beta chain) stems from a study of cytomegalovirus exposure and HLA in healthy donors. General study findings and limits: Among donors in an Asian-associated ancestry cluster, a later analysis reportedly found fewer N-insertions than the roughly 610-donor mean. Highly shared sequence variants in one cluster were likely a sequencing artifact. Relative to equally common others, HLA-associated TCR beta chains showed greater clonal expansion in a later analysis.

To note about this clone: Its specificity is not known.

Trimming took 3 bases from V and 6 from J, leaving 13 bases between them. From germline, CDR1 is MDHEN and CDR2 SYDVKM. The CDR3 is 14 residues long. In the PCR, 60 Vbeta and 13 Jbeta primers were used. Method: immunoSEQ multiplex PCR; TCRdb's copy keeps in-frame clones and lacks some. This sample has about 130,000 clones, with roughly three quarters found just once. J is TRBJ2-3 and V is TRBV28; D possibly corresponds to TRBD2 (6 bases). The receptor was isolated from a woman aged 55-69 years in good health and CMV-seronegative. The sample was PBMCs. CDR3 in DNA: TGTGCCAGCAGTTTCACAGGCGCGGGGGATACGCAGTATTTT. Amino acid sequence: CASSFTGAGDTQYF.